The TCR beta chain described here comes from a study of monozygotic twins with inflammatory bowel disease. Study-wide results and caveats: The inverse Simpson measure of TCRbeta diversity was lower in IBD patients than in healthy co-twins.

Every sample had its cDNA made across eight separate reactions. TCRdb re-called the 5' RACE reads and gives one entry per CDR3 protein, without DNA. The table gives more than 300,000 distinct CDR3 sequences; the top ten clones make up more than 4.5% of it. This CDR3 is 14 amino acids long. CDR1 is SNHLY, CDR2 FYNNEI, per germline. On this clonotype itself: Antigen unknown.

Donors each gave over 2 ml of blood. Researchers isolated total RNA from whole blood without sorting T cells. This TCR was recovered from a human donor with ulcerative colitis or Crohn's disease, or a healthy co-twin of an affected twin (not recorded which). V is TRBV2 and J is TRBJ2-7; with no DNA, the TCRdb D assignment of TRBD2 cannot be verified. The specimen sequenced was blood. CDR3 protein: CASSASGNIYEQYF.